A selection of T cell receptor beta chains follows, all from one sample in a study of blood T cell repertoires in COVID-19. This table comes from immunoSEQ multiplex PCR, and its TCRdb copy is limited to in-frame clones, with some not included. The top ten hold more than 2.5% of the sample, which has 200,000 to 250,000 clones, about 87% seen once. Source material: PBMCs or T cells enriched from blood (not recorded which). These receptors came from a woman aged 30 to 39 who had recovered from COVID-19. The CDR3 runs from the conserved cysteine through the conserved F or W. A D gene is named only where the DNA matches it firmly. Clone size, where shown, is once, few, many, or a class for clones that have expanded.

clone_size j_call d_call v_call cdr3_aa cdr3_nt
NA TRBJ2-5 TRBD2 TRBV4-3 CASSQDSGGAETQYF TGCGCCAGCAGCCAAGACAGCGGGGGGGCCGAGACCCAGTACTTC
many TRBJ2-7 TRBD1 TRBV5-1 CASSLGTGGYEQYF TGCGCCAGCAGCCTGGGGACAGGGGGGTACGAGCAGTACTTC
NA TRBJ1-1 NA TRBV7-9 CASRDSMNTEAFF TGTGCCAGCAGAGACAGCATGAACACTGAAGCTTTCTTT
NA TRBJ2-1 TRBD2 TRBV3-1/TRBV3-2 CASSPSGVPLIEQFF TGTGCCAGCAGCCCTAGCGGGGTCCCCTTAATTGAGCAGTTCTTC
few TRBJ2-2 NA TRBV4-2 CASRWGQNTGELFF TGTGCCAGTAGATGGGGACAAAACACCGGGGAGCTGTTTTTT
NA TRBJ1-6 TRBD1 TRBV2 CASSERDSHNSPLHF TGTGCCAGCAGTGAACGGGACAGCCATAATTCACCCCTCCACTTT
NA TRBJ2-5 NA TRBV5-1 CASNLGTTQETQYF TGCGCCAGCAATTTGGGCACAACACAAGAGACCCAGTACTTC
NA TRBJ1-1 NA TRBV7-3 CASSLMGGTEAFF TGTGCCAGCAGCTTAATGGGGGGCACTGAAGCTTTCTTT
NA TRBJ1-5 NA TRBV4-1 CASSQGDSYQPQHF TGCGCCAGCAGCCAAGGAGACAGTTATCAGCCCCAGCATTTT
NA TRBJ2-1 NA TRBV6-8 CASSYQVTSYNEQFF TGTGCCAGCAGTTACCAGGTTACATCCTACAATGAGCAGTTCTTC
NA TRBJ1-2 TRBD1 TRBV5-1 CASSTGTGRTAGYTF TGCGCCAGCAGCACCGGGACAGGGAGAACGGCTGGCTACACCTTC
NA TRBJ2-1 NA TRBV11-3 CASSSPRTGNAQFF TGTGCCAGCAGCTCCCCTAGAACAGGGAACGCGCAGTTCTTC
NA TRBJ2-7 NA TRBV6-6 CASSRAGPSVDIYEQYF TGTGCCAGCAGCCGAGCGGGCCCCTCTGTTGATATTTACGAGCAGTACTTC
many TRBJ2-1 TRBD2 TRBV19 CASSTTSGEYNEQFF TGTGCCAGTAGTACCACTAGCGGGGAATACAATGAGCAGTTCTTC
NA TRBJ1-2 NA TRBV6-2/TRBV6-3 CASSYSPSEGYTF TGTGCCAGCAGTTACTCGCCCAGTGAAGGCTACACCTTC
NA TRBJ1-2 NA TRBV19 CASNPSEVLGADGYTF TGTGCCAGTAATCCATCAGAGGTACTGGGGGCCGATGGCTACACCTTC
NA TRBJ2-5 NA TRBV23-1 CASSQSRLYRETQYF TGCGCCAGCAGTCAATCTCGGCTCTACAGGGAGACCCAGTACTTC
once TRBJ1-1 NA TRBV29-1 CSSHRAVNTEAFF TGCAGCTCCCACAGGGCCGTGAACACTGAAGCTTTCTTT
few TRBJ2-1 NA TRBV5-6 CASSRGGEQFF TGTGCCAGCAGCCGCGGTGGTGAGCAGTTCTTC
NA TRBJ2-7 NA TRBV28 CASKGGHPSYEQYF TGTGCCAGTAAAGGGGGACACCCCTCCTACGAGCAGTACTTC
few TRBJ2-1 TRBD1 TRBV29-1 CSVRDRQGYNEQFF TGCAGCGTTCGGGATAGACAGGGATACAATGAGCAGTTCTTC
NA TRBJ1-2 NA TRBV7-8 CASSLETRDGYTF TGTGCCAGCAGCTTAGAAACGCGAGATGGCTACACCTTC
NA TRBJ1-2 NA TRBV6-5 CASTNSRWANYGYTF TGTGCCAGCACCAACTCCAGGTGGGCTAACTATGGCTACACCTTC
NA TRBJ1-3 NA TRBV18 CASSPPGSEGTGNTIYF TGTGCCAGCTCACCCCCCGGTAGTGAGGGAACTGGAAACACCATATATTTT
once TRBJ1-6 TRBD1 TRBV19 CASTIPRQGGSPLHF TGTGCCAGTACCATCCCCCGACAGGGAGGTTCACCCCTCCACTTT
NA TRBJ1-6 TRBD1 TRBV7-8 CASSRGIWTGENSPLHF TGTGCCAGCAGCCGGGGGATTTGGACAGGGGAGAATTCACCCCTCCACTTT
NA TRBJ2-5 NA TRBV25-1 CASSERGGPQETQYF TGTGCCAGCAGTGAAAGGGGGGGGCCCCAAGAGACCCAGTACTTC
NA TRBJ1-6 NA TRBV11-2 CASSLANYNSPLHF TGTGCCAGCAGCTTAGCTAACTATAATTCACCCCTCCACTTT
NA TRBJ1-5 NA TRBV9 CASSVGEGSSQPQHF TGTGCCAGCAGCGTAGGGGAGGGATCCTCTCAGCCCCAGCATTTT
NA TRBJ2-5 TRBD2 TRBV3-1/TRBV3-2 CASSQGLAVQETQYF TGTGCCAGCAGCCAAGGACTAGCGGTACAAGAGACCCAGTACTTC
many TRBJ2-3 TRBD2 TRBV5-4 CASSGGTIPDTQYF TGTGCCAGCAGCGGGGGGACTATTCCAGATACGCAGTATTTT
few TRBJ1-2 TRBD1 TRBV5-1 CASSFDRGGGYTF TGCGCCAGCAGCTTCGACAGGGGGGGTGGCTACACCTTC
few TRBJ1-2 NA TRBV5-4 CASSWLGDYGYTF TGTGCCAGCAGCTGGCTCGGGGACTATGGCTACACCTTC
NA TRBJ2-1 TRBD1 TRBV15 CATSRDRGQGHNEQFF TGTGCCACCAGCAGAGATAGGGGACAGGGCCACAATGAGCAGTTCTTC
NA TRBJ1-1 NA TRBV5-4 CASSLYRNTEAFF TGTGCCAGCAGCCTCTACAGGAACACTGAAGCTTTCTTT
once TRBJ2-3 TRBD2 TRBV5-8 CASSRGGGYTDTQYF TGTGCCAGCAGCCGCGGCGGGGGTTACACAGATACGCAGTATTTT
once TRBJ2-5 NA TRBV29-1 CSVEDRGVGDTQYF TGCAGCGTTGAAGATCGAGGTGTAGGTGACACCCAGTACTTC
NA TRBJ2-1 NA TRBV7-3 CASSLSPSREQFF TGTGCCAGCAGCTTAAGCCCGAGTAGAGAGCAGTTCTTC
few TRBJ1-4 NA TRBV7-9 CASSLAQGSEKLFF TGTGCCAGCAGCTTAGCTCAGGGAAGCGAAAAACTGTTTTTT
NA TRBJ1-2 NA TRBV6-5 CASMVTLGGYTF TGTGCCAGCATGGTCACGCTAGGTGGCTACACCTTC
NA TRBJ1-2 TRBD1 TRBV4-3 CASSQETGAAWGYTF TGCGCCAGCAGCCAGGAGACAGGGGCGGCTTGGGGCTACACCTTC
few TRBJ2-3 NA TRBV6-2/TRBV6-3 CASSLGATDTQYF TGTGCCAGCAGTTTAGGGGCCACAGATACGCAGTATTTT
NA TRBJ2-5 NA TRBV4-2 CASSQEVYSLETQYF TGTGCCAGCAGCCAAGAAGTCTACAGCTTAGAGACCCAGTACTTC
NA TRBJ2-1 NA TRBV5-1 CASSFRQSSYNEQFF TGCGCCAGCAGCTTTCGACAGAGCTCCTACAATGAGCAGTTCTTC